This T cell receptor (beta chain) was captured by sequencing in a study of cytomegalovirus exposure and HLA in healthy donors. Whole-study context: Early on, a data release was issued that held roughly 80 million unique TCRs from HLA-typed donors. General observations from the study: A later analysis linked a missense variant in DCLRE1C to the trimming of TCR beta V and J genes. Across donors, presence/absence analyses took sequencing depth to be roughly uniform.

This clone appeared a single time. Antigen specificity is unknown. It was with 60 Vbeta and 13 Jbeta primers that the PCR ran. In the study's own analysis: Unique TCR beta chains totaled about 78 million in a later count, with roughly 10 million of them shared. Sequencing was performed with immunoSEQ multiplex PCR; in TCRdb, only in-frame clones are kept and a portion is missing. Clonal size and the V and J genes are those of that table, whereas D and trimming came from the DNA. The sample gives some 20,000 clones, more than 65% of which show up once; more than 3.5% is in the top ten. V gave up 4 bases and J gave up 8 bases, with 18 bases separating them. The CDR3 spans 14 residues. CDR1 SGHNT and CDR2 YYREEE come from the germline V gene (reference sequence).

This clonotype was obtained from a man aged 18 to 30 in good health and CMV-seronegative. V and J are TRBV5-4 and TRBJ1-1; unclear D gene. Material for sequencing was PBMCs. The CDR3 region is CASSDQSFRREAFF. The CDR3, as DNA: TGTGCCAGCAGCGACCAGAGTTTCCGGAGGGAAGCTTTCTTT.